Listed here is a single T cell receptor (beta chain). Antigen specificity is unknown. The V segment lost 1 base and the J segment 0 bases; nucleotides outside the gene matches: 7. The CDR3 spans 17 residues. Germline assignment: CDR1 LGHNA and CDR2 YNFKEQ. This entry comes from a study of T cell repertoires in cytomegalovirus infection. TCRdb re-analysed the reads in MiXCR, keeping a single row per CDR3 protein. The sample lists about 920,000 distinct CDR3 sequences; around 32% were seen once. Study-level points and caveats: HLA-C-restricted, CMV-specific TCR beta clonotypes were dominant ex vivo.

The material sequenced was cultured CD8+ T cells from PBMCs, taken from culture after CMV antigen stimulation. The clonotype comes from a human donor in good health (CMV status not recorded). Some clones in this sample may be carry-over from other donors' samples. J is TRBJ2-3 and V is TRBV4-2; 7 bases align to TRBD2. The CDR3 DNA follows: TGTGCCAGCAGCCAAGCGCCAGCGGGGCTTAGCACAGATACGCAGTATTTT. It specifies CASSQAPAGLSTDTQYF.